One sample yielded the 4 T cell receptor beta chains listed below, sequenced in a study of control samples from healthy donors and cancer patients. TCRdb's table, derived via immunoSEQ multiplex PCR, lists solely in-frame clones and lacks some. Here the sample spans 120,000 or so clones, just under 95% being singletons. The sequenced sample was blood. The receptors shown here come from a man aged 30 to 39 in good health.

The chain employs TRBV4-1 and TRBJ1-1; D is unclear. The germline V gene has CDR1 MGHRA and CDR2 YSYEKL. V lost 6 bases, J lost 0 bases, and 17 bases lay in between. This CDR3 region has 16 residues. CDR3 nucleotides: TGCGCCAGCAGACCACAATCCCTGGGCATGAACACTGAAGCTTTCTTT. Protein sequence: CASRPQSLGMNTEAFF.

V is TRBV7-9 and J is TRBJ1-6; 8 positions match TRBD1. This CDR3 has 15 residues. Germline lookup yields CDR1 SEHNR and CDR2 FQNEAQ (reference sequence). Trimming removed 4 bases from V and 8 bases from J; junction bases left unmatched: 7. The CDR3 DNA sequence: TGTGCCAGCAGCTCGGACAGGGAAAAATATTCACCCCTCCACTTT. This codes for CASSSDREKYSPLHF.

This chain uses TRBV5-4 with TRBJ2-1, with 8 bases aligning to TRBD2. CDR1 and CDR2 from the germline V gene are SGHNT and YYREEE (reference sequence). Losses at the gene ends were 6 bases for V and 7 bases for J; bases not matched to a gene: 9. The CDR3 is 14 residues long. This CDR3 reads CASTFSGAHNEQFF. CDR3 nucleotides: TGTGCCAGCACCTTTAGCGGGGCCCATAATGAGCAGTTCTTC.

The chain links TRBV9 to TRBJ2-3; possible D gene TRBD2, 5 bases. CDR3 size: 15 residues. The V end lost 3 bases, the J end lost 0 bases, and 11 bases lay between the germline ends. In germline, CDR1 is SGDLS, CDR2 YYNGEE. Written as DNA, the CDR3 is TGTGCCAGCAGCGCTGAGGGTGTCAGCACAGATACGCAGTATTTT. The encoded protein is CASSAEGVSTDTQYF. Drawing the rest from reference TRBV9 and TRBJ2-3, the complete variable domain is DSGVTQTPKHLITATGQRVTLRCSPRSGDLSVYWYQQSLDQGLQFLIQYYNGEERAKGNILERFSAQQFPDLHSELNLSSLELGDSALYFCASSAEGVSTDTQYFGPGTRLTVL.